The next 11 T cell receptor beta chains were all read from a single sample in a study of shared clonotypes between healthy human individuals. Some clones are missing from TCRdb's copy, which holds only in-frame ones; the method was immunoSEQ multiplex PCR. The table lists about 530,000 clones, about 96% of them singletons, with about 0.064% in the top ten. The sequenced material came from naive CD4+ T cells sorted from blood. Subset defined: CD45RA+ positively selected. The receptors originated from a woman in her twenties or thirties in good health.

The rearrangement uses TRBV28 and TRBJ2-5; no definite D call. V shed 10 bases and J shed 5 bases, with 23 bases lying between them. Germline V CDR1 and CDR2: MDHEN, SYDVKM. The length of the CDR3 is 15 residues. The DNA of the CDR3 is TGTGCCACCCCCAACCCCCGGAAAGAACACGAGACCCAGTACTTC. Translated, it gives CATPNPRKEHETQYF.

The V call is TRBV5-1, the J call TRBJ2-1, with D possibly matching TRBD2 (6 bases). Trimming removed 4 bases at V and 6 bases at J, with 17 bases between. Germline CDR1 reads SGHRS; CDR2 reads YFSETQ. The CDR3 is made up of 15 amino acids. The CDR3 here is CASSLRTTAVNEQFF. In nucleotides, the CDR3 is TGCGCCAGCAGCCTCCGGACTACGGCGGTCAATGAGCAGTTCTTC.

V and J are TRBV28 and TRBJ2-5; 7 bases are shared with TRBD1. Germline CDR1 and CDR2: MDHEN and SYDVKM. Unmatched junction bases numbered 9, after V lost 2 bases and J lost 0 bases. The CDR3 covers 17 residues. The DNA for the CDR3 is TGTGCCAGCAGTTTACTCGCTCGCAGGGGGTACCAAGAGACCCAGTACTTC. Translating it yields CASSLLARRGYQETQYF.

In this sample, this clone turned up once. V and J are TRBV19 and TRBJ2-5, with 7 bases fitting TRBD1. This CDR3 has 14 residues. J gave up 3 bases and V 5 bases, and 6 bases lay outside the gene matches. Germline V gene lookup returns CDR1 LNHDA and CDR2 SQIVND (reference sequence). DNA of the CDR3: TGTGCCAGTAGTCCCCAACAGGGGAAAGAGACCCAGTACTTC. It specifies CASSPQQGKETQYF. The full variable domain, with the rest looked up from reference TRBV19 and TRBJ2-5, is DGGITQSPKYLFRKEGQNVTLSCEQNLNHDAMYWYRQDPGQGLRLIYYSQIVNDFQKGDIAEGYSVSREKKESFPLTVTSAQKNPTAFYLCASSPQQGKETQYFGPGTRLLVL.

The genes are TRBV5-1 and TRBJ2-2; D call uncertain. The CDR3 extends over 13 amino acids. The V gene lost 0 bases and the J gene lost 7 bases, with 7 bases spanning the gap. Germline CDR1 reads SGHRS; CDR2 reads YFSETQ. The CDR3 region is CASSLVANGELFF. The CDR3 DNA is TGCGCCAGCAGCTTGGTGGCTAACGGGGAGCTGTTTTTT.

V and J are TRBV19 and TRBJ2-2, with 9 bases matching TRBD2. With 6 bases clipped from V and 2 bases from J, the junction kept 4 bases outside the gene matches. CDR1 is LNHDA, CDR2 SQIVND, per germline (reference sequence). The CDR3 loop spans 15 amino acids. CDR3 amino acids: CASRASGVNTGELFF. The CDR3 DNA sequence: TGTGCCAGTAGGGCTAGCGGGGTAAACACCGGGGAGCTGTTTTTT.

The CDR3 DNA follows: TGTGCCAGCAGTTATAGGAGAACGGACACCGGGGAGCTGTTTTTT. Amino acid sequence: CASSYRRTDTGELFF. V and J are TRBV6-5 and TRBJ2-2; no firm D call. The V end lost 3 bases, the J end lost 3 bases, and 11 bases lay between the germline ends. The length of the CDR3 is 15 residues. Germline V gene sequence: CDR1 MNHEY, CDR2 SVGAGI.

This chain uses TRBV5-1 with TRBJ2-1; TRBD2 matches at 8 bases. The CDR3 consists of 15 residues. The J segment lost 4 bases and the V segment lost 5 bases, leaving 8 bases of the junction unmatched. Germline V gene sequence: CDR1 SGHRS, CDR2 YFSETQ. In DNA form, the CDR3 reads TGCGCCAGCAGGTCTCTAGCGGGTAATTACAATGAGCAGTTCTTC. Protein: CASRSLAGNYNEQFF.

This clone was recorded only once. The chain combines TRBV28 with TRBJ2-7; 9 bases line up with TRBD1. V lost 5 bases and J lost 3; bases outside the gene matches: 8. There are 15 residues in the CDR3. Germline loops: CDR1 MDHEN, CDR2 SYDVKM. Written as DNA, the CDR3 is TGTGCCAGCAGTCCGCCGGACAGGGGCTTCTACGAGCAGTACTTC. Translation gives CASSPPDRGFYEQYF.

V usage is TRBV18 and J usage is TRBJ2-1; 10 nucleotides align to TRBD1. This CDR3 is 15 amino acids long. Looked up from germline, CDR1 is KGHSH and CDR2 is LQKENI. The trim removed 0 bases at V and 5 bases at J, leaving 1 base unmatched. CDR3 in amino acids: CASSPPGQGHNEQFF. DNA of the CDR3: TGTGCCAGCTCACCACCGGGACAGGGGCACAATGAGCAGTTCTTC.

The CDR3 spells CASSGRGQGANIYGYTF. The DNA for the CDR3 is TGTGCCAGCAGCGGCAGGGGACAGGGGGCTAATATCTATGGCTACACCTTC. The chain recombines TRBV5-6 with TRBJ1-2, with 12 bases fitting TRBD1. V lost 4 bases to trimming and J lost 4 bases; unmatched junction nucleotides: 11. Germline assignment: CDR1 SGHDT and CDR2 YYEEEE. The CDR3 loop spans 17 amino acids.